These 4 T cell receptor beta chains were all obtained from the same sample, sequenced in a study of regulatory T cells in long-lasting Graves disease. CDR3 regions were amplified by Arm-PCR using iRepertoire HTBI primers to build TCR beta libraries. Each CDR3 protein is one row after TCRdb ran MiXCR on the multiplex PCR reads. The sample has hundreds of thousands of distinct CDR3 sequences; less than 25% are singletons. Specified time point: persistent/refractory GD, antithyroid drugs over 5 years with positive TRAb. Generation of the TCR library employed RNA extracted from PBMCs. Here the sequenced sample was peripheral blood mononuclear cells (PBMCs), taken when the disease was refractory, from a patient treated with antithyroid drugs. All receptors come from a female donor with Graves disease.

About this clonotype itself: Since a much larger clone is just one base distant, this may be a read error. This rearrangement joins TRBV13 to TRBJ1-6; D gene unclear. The CDR3 length is 17 residues. Germline CDR1 and CDR2: PRHDT and FYEKMQ (reference sequence). This CDR3 reads CAGSLTPAGSYNSPLHF. CDR3 nucleotide sequence: TGTGCCGGCAGCTTAACCCCCGCGGGGTCCTATAATTCACCCCTCCACTTT. Drawing the rest from reference TRBV13 and TRBJ1-6, the complete variable domain is AAGVIQSPRHLIKEKRETATLKCYPIPRHDTVYWYQQGPGQDPQFLISFYEKMQSDKGSIPDRFSAQQFSDYHSELNMSSLELGDSALYFCAGSLTPAGSYNSPLHFGNGTRLTVT.

This clonotype has ten or more counts. The J gene is TRBJ2-5, the V gene TRBV7-2, with 12 bases aligning to TRBD1. Germline assignment: CDR1 SGHTA and CDR2 FQGNSA. This CDR3 comprises 15 residues. V gave up 4 bases and J gave up 5 bases; unmatched junction bases: 5. CDR3 nucleotide sequence: TGTGCCAGCAGCTCCGGGACAGGGGGCGTCGAGACCCAGTACTTC. It translates to CASSSGTGGVETQYF.

The J gene is TRBJ1-2, the V gene TRBV9, with 8 bases identical to TRBD1. This CDR3 comprises 16 residues. The germline CDR1 and CDR2 sequences are SGDLS and YYNGEE. V shed 0 bases, J shed 3 bases, and the junction held 7 bases outside the gene matches. The CDR3 DNA is TGTGCCAGCAGCGTAGCCAGACAGGGGATCGACTATGGCTACACCTTC. It encodes CASSVARQGIDYGYTF.

The chain carries TRBV10-3 and TRBJ1-2; 7 bases line up with TRBD1. CDR1 is ENHRY and CDR2 is SYGVKD in the germline V gene. The CDR3 consists of 14 residues. The trim removed 3 bases at V and 4 bases at J, leaving 5 bases unmatched. In DNA, the CDR3 is TGTGCCATCAGTGAAGAGGGGGCCCCCTATGGCTACACCTTC. Translated, it gives CAISEEGAPYGYTF.